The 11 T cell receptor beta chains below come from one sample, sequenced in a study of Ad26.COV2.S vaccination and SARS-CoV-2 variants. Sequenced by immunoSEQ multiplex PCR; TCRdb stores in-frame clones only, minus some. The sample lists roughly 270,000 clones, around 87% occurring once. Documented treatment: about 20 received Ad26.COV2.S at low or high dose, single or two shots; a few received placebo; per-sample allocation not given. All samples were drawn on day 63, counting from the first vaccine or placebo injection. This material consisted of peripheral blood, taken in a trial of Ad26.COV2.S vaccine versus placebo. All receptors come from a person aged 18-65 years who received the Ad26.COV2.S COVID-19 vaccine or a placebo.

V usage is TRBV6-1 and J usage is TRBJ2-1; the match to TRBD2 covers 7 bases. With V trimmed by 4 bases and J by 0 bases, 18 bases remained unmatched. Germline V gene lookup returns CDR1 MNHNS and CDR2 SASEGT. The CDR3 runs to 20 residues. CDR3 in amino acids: CASSVGDGGSLRGSYNEQFF. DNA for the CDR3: TGTGCCAGCAGTGTCGGGGATGGCGGGAGTCTTCGAGGCTCCTACAATGAGCAGTTCTTC.

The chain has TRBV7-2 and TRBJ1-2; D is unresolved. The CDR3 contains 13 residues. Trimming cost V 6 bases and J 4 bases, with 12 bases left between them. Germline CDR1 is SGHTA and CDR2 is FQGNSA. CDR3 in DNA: TGTGCCAGCAGATCCCAAGACGGCTATGGCTACACCTTC. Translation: CASRSQDGYGYTF.

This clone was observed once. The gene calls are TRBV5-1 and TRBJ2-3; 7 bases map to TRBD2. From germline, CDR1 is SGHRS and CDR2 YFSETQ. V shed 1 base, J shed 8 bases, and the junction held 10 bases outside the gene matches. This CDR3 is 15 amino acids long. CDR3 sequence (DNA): TGCGCCAGCAGCTTGATCTCCCCCGGGGAGGGTACGCAGTATTTT. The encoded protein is CASSLISPGEGTQYF.

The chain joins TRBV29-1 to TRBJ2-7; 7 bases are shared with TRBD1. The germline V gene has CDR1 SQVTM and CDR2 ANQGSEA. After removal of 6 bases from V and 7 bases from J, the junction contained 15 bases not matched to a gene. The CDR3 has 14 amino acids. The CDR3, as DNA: TGCAGCGTCGCCCCTAGGACAGGTACTACGGAGCAGTACTTC. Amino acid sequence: CSVAPRTGTTEQYF.

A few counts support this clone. The CDR3, as DNA: TGTGCCAGCAGCCCACAGGGTGCTCTCACTGAAGCTTTCTTT. Translation gives CASSPQGALTEAFF. The chain joins TRBV11-2 to TRBJ1-1, with a possible D match to TRBD1 (6 bases). This CDR3 is built from 14 residues. With 5 bases removed from V and 4 bases from J, the gap between germline ends came to 14 bases. CDR1 is SGHAT and CDR2 is FQNNGV in the germline V gene.

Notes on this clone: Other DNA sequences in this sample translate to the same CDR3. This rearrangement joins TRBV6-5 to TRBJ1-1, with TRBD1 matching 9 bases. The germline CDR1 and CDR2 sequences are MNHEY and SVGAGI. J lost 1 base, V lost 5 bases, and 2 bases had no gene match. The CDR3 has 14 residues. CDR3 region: CASSPQGANTEAFF. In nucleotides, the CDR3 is TGTGCCAGCAGTCCACAGGGGGCGAACACTGAAGCTTTCTTT.

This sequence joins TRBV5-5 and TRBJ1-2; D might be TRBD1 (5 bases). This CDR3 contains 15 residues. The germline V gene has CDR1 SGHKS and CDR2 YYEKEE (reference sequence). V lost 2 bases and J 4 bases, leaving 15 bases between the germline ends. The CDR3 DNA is TGTGCCAGCAGCTTAAACCGGGGCACCGCCTATGGCTACACCTTC. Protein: CASSLNRGTAYGYTF.

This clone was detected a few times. The CDR3 DNA is TGTGCCAGCAGTGATGGGGGCAAGGGCTACACCTTC. Its protein is CASSDGGKGYTF. V gene TRBV6-1 combines with J gene TRBJ1-2, with D tentatively TRBD1 (6 bases). The length of the CDR3 is 12 residues. V lost 3 bases, J lost 8 bases, and 10 bases lay in between. Germline values: CDR1 MNHNS, CDR2 SASEGT.

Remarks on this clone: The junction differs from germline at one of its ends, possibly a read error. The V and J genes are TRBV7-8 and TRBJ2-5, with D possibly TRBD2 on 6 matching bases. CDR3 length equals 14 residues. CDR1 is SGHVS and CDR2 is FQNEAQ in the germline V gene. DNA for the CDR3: TGTGCCAGCAGTTTAGAGGGGAGGCCGGAGACCCAGTACTTC. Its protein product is CASSLEGRPETQYF.

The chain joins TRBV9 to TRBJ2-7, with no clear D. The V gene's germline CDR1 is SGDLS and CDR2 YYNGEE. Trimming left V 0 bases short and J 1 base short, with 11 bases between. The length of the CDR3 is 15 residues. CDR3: CASSVASAVSYEQYF. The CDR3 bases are TGTGCCAGCAGCGTAGCTTCAGCAGTTTCCTACGAGCAGTACTTC.

CDR3 amino acids: CASSPPRVPGELFF. The CDR3 DNA reads TGTGCCAGCTCACCACCTCGGGTTCCCGGGGAGCTGTTTTTT. This chain uses TRBV18 with TRBJ2-2; D unresolved. V lost 0 bases and J lost 6, with 8 bases in between. From germline, CDR1 is KGHSH and CDR2 LQKENI. The CDR3 is 14 residues long.